This T cell receptor beta chain was captured in a study of blood T cell repertoires in COVID-19. Study-level information: Material from acute and convalescent COVID-19 was sourced from the United States, Italy and Spain. Sources were T cells, B-cell-depleted T cells, or PBMCs; the material itself was cDNA or gDNA.

Original handling: For nucleated cells, counts were estimated from reference gene primer amplification. Using immunoSEQ multiplex PCR, the repertoire was profiled, and TCRdb retains in-frame clones only, with some absent. That table furnishes V, J and clone size, whereas the DNA furnished D and trimming. The sample carries around 250,000 clones, around 90% recorded once. Germline CDR1 is PRHDT and CDR2 is FYEKMQ (reference sequence). The CDR3 is 15 residues long. Trimming cost V 5 bases and J 1 base; bases outside gene matches: 6. Sequencing input: peripheral blood. This receptor was taken from a woman in her forties who had recovered from COVID-19. V and J are TRBV13 and TRBJ1-2; TRBD1 agrees at 8 bases. CDR3: CASSVATGGNYGYTF. CDR3 coding DNA: TGTGCCAGCAGCGTAGCTACAGGGGGTAACTATGGCTACACCTTC.